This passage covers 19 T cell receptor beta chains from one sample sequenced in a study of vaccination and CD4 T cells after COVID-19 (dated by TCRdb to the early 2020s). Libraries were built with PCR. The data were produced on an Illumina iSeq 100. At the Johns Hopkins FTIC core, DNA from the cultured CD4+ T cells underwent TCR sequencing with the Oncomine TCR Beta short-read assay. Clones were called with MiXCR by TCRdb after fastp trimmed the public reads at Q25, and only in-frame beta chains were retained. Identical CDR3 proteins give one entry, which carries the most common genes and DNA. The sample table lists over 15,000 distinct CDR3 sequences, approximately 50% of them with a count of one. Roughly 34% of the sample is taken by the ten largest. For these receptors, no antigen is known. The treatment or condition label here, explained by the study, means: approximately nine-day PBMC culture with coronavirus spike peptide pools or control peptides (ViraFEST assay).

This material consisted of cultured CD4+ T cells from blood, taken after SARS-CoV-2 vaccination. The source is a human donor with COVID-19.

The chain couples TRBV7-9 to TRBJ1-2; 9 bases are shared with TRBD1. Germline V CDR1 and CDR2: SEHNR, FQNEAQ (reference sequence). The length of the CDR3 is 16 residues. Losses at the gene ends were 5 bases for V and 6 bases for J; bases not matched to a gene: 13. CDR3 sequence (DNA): TGTGCCAGCAGCCCCAACAGGGGGCTTGCGGTCCATGGCTACACCTTC. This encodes CASSPNRGLAVHGYTF.

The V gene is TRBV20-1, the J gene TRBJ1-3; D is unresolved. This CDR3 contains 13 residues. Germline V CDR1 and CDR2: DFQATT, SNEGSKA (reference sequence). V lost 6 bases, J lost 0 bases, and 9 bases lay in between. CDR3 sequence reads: CSARGLSGNTIYF. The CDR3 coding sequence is TGCAGTGCCCGCGGACTCTCTGGAAACACCATATATTTT.

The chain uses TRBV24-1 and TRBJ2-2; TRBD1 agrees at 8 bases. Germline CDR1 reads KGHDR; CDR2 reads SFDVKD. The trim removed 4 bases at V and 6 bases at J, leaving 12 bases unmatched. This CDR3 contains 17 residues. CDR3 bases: TGTGCCACCAGTGACCCCCTCGGGACAGGAATCGCCGGGGAGCTGTTTTTT. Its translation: CATSDPLGTGIAGELFF.

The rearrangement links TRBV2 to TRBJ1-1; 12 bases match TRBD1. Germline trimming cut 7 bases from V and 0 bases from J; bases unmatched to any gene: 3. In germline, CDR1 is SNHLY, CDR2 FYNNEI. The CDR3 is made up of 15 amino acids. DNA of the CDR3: TGTGCCAGCACCGGGACAGGGGGCATGAACACTGAAGCTTTCTTT. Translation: CASTGTGGMNTEAFF.

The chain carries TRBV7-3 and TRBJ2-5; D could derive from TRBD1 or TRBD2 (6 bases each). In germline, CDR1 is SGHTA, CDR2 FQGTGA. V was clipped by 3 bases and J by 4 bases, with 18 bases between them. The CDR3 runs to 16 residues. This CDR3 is CASSLGGQGLGETQYF. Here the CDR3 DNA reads TGTGCCAGCAGCTTGGGGGGCCAGGGTTTGGGAGAGACCCAGTACTTC.

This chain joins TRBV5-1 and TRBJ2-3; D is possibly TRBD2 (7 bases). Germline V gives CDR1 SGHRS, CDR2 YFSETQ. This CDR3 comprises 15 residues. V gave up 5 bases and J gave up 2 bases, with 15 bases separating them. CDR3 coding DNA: TGCGCCAGCAGTAGGGGGAGCGGGGACACAGATACGCAGTATTTT. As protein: CASSRGSGDTDTQYF.

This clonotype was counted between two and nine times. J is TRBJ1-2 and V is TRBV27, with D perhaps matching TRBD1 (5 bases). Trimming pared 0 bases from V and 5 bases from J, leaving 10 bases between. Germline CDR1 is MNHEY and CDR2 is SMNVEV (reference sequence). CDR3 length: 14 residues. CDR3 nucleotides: TGTGCCAGCAGTTTATCTCACGGGGGTTATGGCTACACCTTC. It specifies CASSLSHGGYGYTF.

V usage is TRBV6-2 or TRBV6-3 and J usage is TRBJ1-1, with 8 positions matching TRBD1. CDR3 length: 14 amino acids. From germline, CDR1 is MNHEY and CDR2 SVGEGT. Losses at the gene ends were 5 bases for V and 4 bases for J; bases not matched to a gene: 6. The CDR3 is CASSPRQGTTEAFF. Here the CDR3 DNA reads TGTGCCAGCAGTCCGAGACAGGGGACCACTGAAGCTTTCTTT.

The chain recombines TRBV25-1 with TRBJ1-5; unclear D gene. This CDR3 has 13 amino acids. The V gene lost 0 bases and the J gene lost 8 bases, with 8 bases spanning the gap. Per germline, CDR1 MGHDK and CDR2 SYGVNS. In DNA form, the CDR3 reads TGTGCCAGCAGTGAATATGGTGGGAAGCCCCAGCATTTT. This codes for CASSEYGGKPQHF.

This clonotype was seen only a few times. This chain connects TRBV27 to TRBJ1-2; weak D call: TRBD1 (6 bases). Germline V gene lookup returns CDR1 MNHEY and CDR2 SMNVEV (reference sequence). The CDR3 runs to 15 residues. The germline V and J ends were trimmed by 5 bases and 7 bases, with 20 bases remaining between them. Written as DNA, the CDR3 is TGTGCCAGCAGTCCTAACGACAGGACTAGAACTGGCTACACCTTC. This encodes CASSPNDRTRTGYTF.

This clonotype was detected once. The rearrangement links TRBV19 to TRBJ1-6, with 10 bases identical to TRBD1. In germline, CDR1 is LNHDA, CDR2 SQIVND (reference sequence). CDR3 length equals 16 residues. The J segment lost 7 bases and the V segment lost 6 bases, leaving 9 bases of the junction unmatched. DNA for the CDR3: TGTGCCAGTAGCCCCGGGACAGGGGTTTTCAATTCACCCCTCCACTTT. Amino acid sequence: CASSPGTGVFNSPLHF.

The CDR3 sequence is CASSFAYYNSPLHF. The CDR3 region has the DNA TGTGCCAGCAGCTTTGCGTACTATAATTCACCCCTCCACTTT. V gene TRBV11-1 combines with J gene TRBJ1-6, with D uncertain. V was pared by 3 bases and J by 3 bases, with 6 bases between. Germline CDR1 SGHAT, CDR2 FQDESV (reference sequence). This CDR3 has 14 residues. The variable domain in full, completed from reference TRBV11-1 and TRBJ1-6, reads EAEVAQSPRYKITEKSQAVAFWCDPISGHATLYWYRQILGQGPELLVQFQDESVVDDSQLPKDRFSAERLKGVDSTLKIQPAELGDSAMYLCASSFAYYNSPLHFGNGTRLTVT.

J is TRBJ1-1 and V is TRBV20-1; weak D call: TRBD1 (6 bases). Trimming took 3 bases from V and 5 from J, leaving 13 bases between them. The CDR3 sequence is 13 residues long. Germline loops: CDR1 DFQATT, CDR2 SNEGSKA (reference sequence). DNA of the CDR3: TGCAGTGCTAGTCCCACAGGGTTGACTGAAGCTTTCTTT. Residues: CSASPTGLTEAFF.

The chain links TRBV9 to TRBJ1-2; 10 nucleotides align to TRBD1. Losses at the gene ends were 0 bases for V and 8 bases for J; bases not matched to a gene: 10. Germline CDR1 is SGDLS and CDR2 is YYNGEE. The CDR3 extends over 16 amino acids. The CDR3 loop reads CASSVGLGQGLSGYTF. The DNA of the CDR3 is TGTGCCAGCAGCGTAGGACTGGGACAGGGGCTGTCAGGCTACACCTTC.

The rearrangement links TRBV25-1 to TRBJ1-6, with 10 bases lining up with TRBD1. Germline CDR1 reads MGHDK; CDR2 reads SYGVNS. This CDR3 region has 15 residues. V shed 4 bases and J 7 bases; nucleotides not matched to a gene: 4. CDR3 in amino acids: CASSGQGAGNSPLHF. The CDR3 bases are TGTGCCAGCAGTGGACAGGGGGCAGGGAATTCACCCCTCCACTTT. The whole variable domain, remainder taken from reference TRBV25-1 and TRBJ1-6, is EADIYQTPRYLVIGTGKKITLECSQTMGHDKMYWYQQDPGMELHLIHYSYGVNSTEKGDLSSESTVSRIRTEHFPLTLESARPSHTSQYLCASSGQGAGNSPLHFGNGTRLTVT.

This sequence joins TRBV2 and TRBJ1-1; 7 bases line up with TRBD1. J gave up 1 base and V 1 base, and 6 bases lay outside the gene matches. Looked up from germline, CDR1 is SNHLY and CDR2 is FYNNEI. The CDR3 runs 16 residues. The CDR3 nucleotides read TGTGCCAGCAGTGAAGAGACAGGGCTGACGAACACTGAAGCTTTCTTT. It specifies CASSEETGLTNTEAFF.

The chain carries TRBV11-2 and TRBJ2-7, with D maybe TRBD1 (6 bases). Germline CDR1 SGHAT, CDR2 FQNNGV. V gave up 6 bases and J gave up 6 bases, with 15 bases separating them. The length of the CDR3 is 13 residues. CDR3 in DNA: TGTGCCAGCAGGACAATACAGGGCGTCGAGCAGTACTTC. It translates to CASRTIQGVEQYF.

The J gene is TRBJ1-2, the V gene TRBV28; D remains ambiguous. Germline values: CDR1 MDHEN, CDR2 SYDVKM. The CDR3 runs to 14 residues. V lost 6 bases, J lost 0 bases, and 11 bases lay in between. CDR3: CASRDMRANYGYTF. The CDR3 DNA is TGTGCCAGCAGAGACATGCGAGCTAACTATGGCTACACCTTC.

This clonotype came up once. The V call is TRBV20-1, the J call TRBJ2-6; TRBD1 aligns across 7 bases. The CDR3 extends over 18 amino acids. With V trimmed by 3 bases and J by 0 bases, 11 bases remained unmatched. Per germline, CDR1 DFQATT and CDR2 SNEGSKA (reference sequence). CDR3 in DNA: TGCAGTGCTAGTGTTCCGGGACAGCGTCTCTCTGGGGCCAACGTCCTGACTTTC. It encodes CSASVPGQRLSGANVLTF.